The sequence of this TCR beta chain was determined in a study of T cells in Graves' hyperthyroidism and ophthalmopathy. The V gene's germline CDR1 is MNHNS and CDR2 SASEGT. This CDR3 is built from 15 residues. V was cut by 3 bases and J by 4 bases, with 12 bases left in between. Researchers took RNA transcripts and amplified the TCR beta CDR3 regions from them. The HTBI primer set served for first-round RT-PCR of the TCR CDR3. TCRdb recomputed calls from the multiplex PCR reads with MiXCR, one row per CDR3 protein. The repertoire includes about 360,000 distinct CDR3 sequences, about 19% of them detected once, and around 3.4% sits in the top ten. This clonotype was observed many times.

The genes are TRBV6-1 and TRBJ2-2, with TRBD2 as a possible D gene (5 bases). The receptor was derived from a young woman with Graves' hyperthyroidism. Sequencing was done on a sample of blood. The chain's CDR3 is CASSDGDRATGELFF. For the CDR3, the DNA is TGTGCCAGCAGTGACGGGGATAGGGCCACCGGGGAGCTGTTTTTT.